This T cell receptor (beta chain) was documented in a study of T cell repertoires in cytomegalovirus infection. Looked up from germline, CDR1 is MDHEN and CDR2 is SYDVKM. V was pared by 3 bases and J by 5 bases, with 7 bases of the junction left unmatched. CDR3 size: 16 residues. This clonotype was found a few times. Using its own MiXCR run on the reads, TCRdb lists one record per CDR3 protein. This table has 350,000 to 550,000 distinct CDR3 sequences, 31% appearing once. The chain recombines TRBV28 with TRBJ2-5; 12 bases fit TRBD2. This receptor was taken from a human donor in good health (CMV status not recorded). Some clones in this sample may be carry-over from other donors' samples. Specimen: PBMCs. This CDR3 reads CASSLASGGEWETQYF. Here the CDR3 DNA reads TGTGCCAGCAGTTTGGCTAGCGGGGGGGAGTGGGAGACCCAGTACTTC.